Listed below are T cell receptor beta chains from one sample, sequenced in a study of T-cell memory formation after mild COVID-19. MiXCR, applied by TCRdb to the 5' RACE reads, yields one record per CDR3 protein. Of 85,000 to 130,000 distinct CDR3 sequences in the sample, around 10% were seen once. Sequenced input: PBMCs or a T cell subset sorted from them (not recorded which). Every receptor here comes from a man younger than 35 who had mild COVID-19 (a few samples of this study predate the infection). Cell type and time point are not known. The CDR3 runs from the conserved cysteine through the conserved F or W. A D gene is named only where the DNA matches it firmly. Size values are once, few and many counts, or a class for expanded clones, and some rows have none.

TRBJ1-1,few,.,TRBV6-2/TRBV6-3,TGTGCCAGCAGTTCGTGGGGGAACACTGAAGCTTTCTTT,CASSSWGNTEAFF
TRBJ1-2,.,.,TRBV6-5,TGTGCCAGCAGTTACAGTGCACGGGATGGCTACACCTTC,CASSYSARDGYTF
TRBJ2-1,.,.,TRBV4-1,TGCGCCAGCAGCGTAAGGGGGGTAGGTGAGCAGTTCTTC,CASSVRGVGEQFF
TRBJ2-1,.,.,TRBV4-1,TGCGCCAGCAGTAACGAGGGGAAGGGCAATGAGCAGTTCTTC,CASSNEGKGNEQFF
TRBJ2-2,.,TRBD2,TRBV6-5,TGTGCCAGCAGTTACTCAAGTAGCGGGGGGGCCGGCACCGGGGAGCTGTTTTTT,CASSYSSSGGAGTGELFF
TRBJ1-1,few,.,TRBV12-3/TRBV12-4,TGTGCCAGCAGTTCAACTGACAGGGAAGCTTTCTTT,CASSSTDREAFF
TRBJ2-1,many,TRBD2,TRBV12-3/TRBV12-4,TGTGCCAGCAGTTTTAGTGGGACTAGCGTCAATGAGCAGTTCTTC,CASSFSGTSVNEQFF
TRBJ2-7,many,.,TRBV6-2/TRBV6-3,TGTGCCAGCAAATCAAGTCTCTACGAGCAGTACTTC,CASKSSLYEQYF
TRBJ2-2,few,TRBD1,TRBV12-5,TGTGCTAGTGGTTTGGTACTGGACAGGGAAAACACCGGGGAGCTGTTTTTT,CASGLVLDRENTGELFF
TRBJ1-5,.,TRBD1,TRBV19,TGTGCCAGTAGAGCGGACAGGGGGGAGAGCAATCAGCCCCAGCATTTT,CASRADRGESNQPQHF
TRBJ2-7,.,.,TRBV6-2/TRBV6-3,TGTGCCAGCACCAGGGGCCTCTACGAGCAGTACTTC,CASTRGLYEQYF
TRBJ2-3,.,.,TRBV5-1,TGCGCCAGCAGCTTGGTGACTTCCGAATTAGATACGCAGTATTTT,CASSLVTSELDTQYF
TRBJ2-1,many,TRBD1,TRBV5-1,TGCGCCAGCAGCTTGGTCCCCGGCAGGGGGTGGGACAATGAGCAGTTCTTC,CASSLVPGRGWDNEQFF